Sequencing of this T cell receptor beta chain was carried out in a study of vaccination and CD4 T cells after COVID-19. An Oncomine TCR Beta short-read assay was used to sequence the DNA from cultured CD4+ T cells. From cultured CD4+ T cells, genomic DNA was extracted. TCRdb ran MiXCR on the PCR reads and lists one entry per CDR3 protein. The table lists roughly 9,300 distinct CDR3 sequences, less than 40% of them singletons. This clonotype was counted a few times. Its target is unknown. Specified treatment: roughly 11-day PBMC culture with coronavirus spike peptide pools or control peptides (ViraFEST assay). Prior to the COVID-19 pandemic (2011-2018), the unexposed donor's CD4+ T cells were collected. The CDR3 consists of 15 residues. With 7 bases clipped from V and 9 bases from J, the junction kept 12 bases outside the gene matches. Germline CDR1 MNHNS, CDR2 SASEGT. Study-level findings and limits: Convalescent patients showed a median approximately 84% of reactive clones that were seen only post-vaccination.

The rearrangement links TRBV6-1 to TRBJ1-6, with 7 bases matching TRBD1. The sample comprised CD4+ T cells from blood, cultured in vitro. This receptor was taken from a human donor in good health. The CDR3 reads CASTKPGQITSPLHF. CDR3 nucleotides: TGTGCCAGCACCAAACCGGGACAGATAACTTCACCCCTCCACTTT.